The 2 T cell receptor beta chains in this list originate from one sample, sequenced in a study of STAT5B mutations in CD4+ large granular lymphocyte leukemia. Produced via immunoSEQ multiplex PCR; TCRdb's table is partial and in-frame only. Found here are some 41,000 clones, about four fifths of them singletons; the top ten hold 3.6%. The sequencing input was CD4+ T cells from blood buffy coats. The receptors originated from a human donor in good health.

This clone showed up just once. The chain carries TRBV19 and TRBJ1-1; D uncertain. Trimming stripped 5 bases from V and 4 bases from J, with 17 bases between. CDR1 and CDR2 from the germline V gene are LNHDA and SQIVND (reference sequence). This CDR3 comprises 15 residues. CDR3 sequence (DNA): TGTGCCAGTAGTTTTACAAGGGTTCCGGGCACTGAAGCTTTCTTT. It codes for CASSFTRVPGTEAFF. The variable domain in full, with the rest retrieved from reference TRBV19 and TRBJ1-1, is DGGITQSPKYLFRKEGQNVTLSCEQNLNHDAMYWYRQDPGQGLRLIYYSQIVNDFQKGDIAEGYSVSREKKESFPLTVTSAQKNPTAFYLCASSFTRVPGTEAFFGQGTRLTVV.

The gene calls are TRBV2 and TRBJ2-5; possibly TRBD2 for D (5 bases). Trimming took off 8 bases at V and 5 bases at J, with 15 bases between the two ends. CDR1 and CDR2 from the germline V gene are SNHLY and FYNNEI. The CDR3 contains 13 residues. CDR3 DNA: TGTGCCAGCCATTCAGCGGCGGCGGAGACCCAGTACTTC. This codes for CASHSAAAETQYF. Supplemented by reference TRBV2 and TRBJ2-5, the full variable domain reads EPEVTQTPSHQVTQMGQEVILRCVPISNHLYFYWYRQILGQKVEFLVSFYNNEISEKSEIFDDQFSVERPDGSNFTLKIRSTKLEDSAMYFCASHSAAAETQYFGPGTRLLVL.